Presented here are 3 T cell receptor beta chains from one specimen sequenced in a study of cytomegalovirus exposure and HLA in healthy donors. The study ran its PCR with 60 Vbeta and 13 Jbeta primers. Measured with immunoSEQ multiplex PCR; TCRdb has only the in-frame clones, and not every one. Its listing shows roughly 35,000 clones. Sequenced input: PBMCs. The receptors derive from a woman in her forties in good health and CMV-seropositive.

The chain employs TRBV29-1 and TRBJ2-5; the D gene is possibly TRBD2 (5 bases). The CDR3 has 12 amino acids. Looked up from germline, CDR1 is SQVTM and CDR2 is ANQGSEA. Deletions cut 5 bases from V and 4 bases from J, with 11 bases between. In nucleotides, the CDR3 is TGCAGCGTTCACCTCGGGGTAGAGACCCAGTACTTC. It yields the protein CSVHLGVETQYF.

This chain links TRBV19 with TRBJ2-5; TRBD2 matches 7 bases. The CDR3 has 16 residues. CDR1 and CDR2 from the germline V gene are LNHDA and SQIVND (reference sequence). V was clipped by 3 bases and J by 4 bases; unmatched bases: 11. In nucleotides, the CDR3 is TGTGCCAGTAGTATGGGGACGGCGGGAGCTGGAGAGACCCAGTACTTC. This translates into CASSMGTAGAGETQYF.

The gene calls are TRBV28 and TRBJ1-2; TRBD1 aligns across 8 bases. Trimming removed 6 bases from V and 7 bases from J; junction bases left unmatched: 10. The CDR3 runs to 14 residues. Germline V CDR1 and CDR2: MDHEN, SYDVKM. CDR3 residues: CASSQGDRGGGYTF. The CDR3, as DNA: TGTGCCAGCAGCCAAGGAGACAGGGGAGGTGGCTACACCTTC.